Each of the 7 T cell receptor beta chains below was sequenced from the same sample in a study of OX40 agonist ivuxolimab in advanced cancers. Only in-frame clones appear in the TCRdb table, and some are missing; sequencing was by immunoSEQ multiplex PCR. The sample has around 38,000 clones; about 80% are singletons. Sequencing was performed on CD4+ or CD8+ T cells sorted from blood, taken in a trial of the OX40 agonist ivuxolimab. The receptors derive from an adult with an advanced solid tumor such as melanoma, head and neck, liver or kidney cancer.

The genes are TRBV9 and TRBJ1-2; maybe TRBD1 (5 bases). The CDR3 has 16 amino acids. V lost 0 bases and J lost 5, with 17 bases in between. Germline CDR1 SGDLS, CDR2 YYNGEE. CDR3 loop: CASSVATGREVYGYTF. In DNA form, the CDR3 reads TGTGCCAGCAGCGTAGCTACGGGCAGGGAGGTATATGGCTACACCTTC.

This chain joins TRBV6-5 and TRBJ2-7; D not resolved. CDR1 and CDR2 from the germline V gene are MNHEY and SVGAGI. The CDR3 runs to 12 residues. V lost 5 bases and J lost 3, with 8 bases in between. CDR3 bases: TGTGCCAGCAGTGGAACAAGCTACGAGCAGTACTTC. This translates into CASSGTSYEQYF.

The V call is TRBV14, the J call TRBJ2-5; TRBD1 agrees at 11 bases. CDR1 and CDR2 (germline): SGHDN, FVKESK. V trimming: 0 bases; J trimming: 4 bases; junction bases outside the gene matches: 7. The CDR3 totals 17 residues. DNA of the CDR3: TGTGCCAGCAGCCAAGACCTTGGACAGGGGGCAGGAGAGACCCAGTACTTC. Translation gives CASSQDLGQGAGETQYF. Complete variable domain (other parts from reference TRBV14 and TRBJ2-5): EAGVTQFPSHSVIEKGQTVTLRCDPISGHDNLYWYRRVMGKEIKFLLHFVKESKQDESGMPNNRFLAERTGGTYSTLKVQPAELEDSGVYFCASSQDLGQGAGETQYFGPGTRLLVL.

This clone was seen more than once but under ten times. The gene calls are TRBV19 and TRBJ1-1, with D hard to call. From germline, CDR1 is LNHDA and CDR2 SQIVND (reference sequence). The CDR3 is made up of 13 amino acids. V was pared by 6 bases and J by 2 bases, with 10 bases between. This CDR3 reads CASRRERNTEAFF. Written as DNA, the CDR3 is TGTGCCAGTAGGAGGGAACGCAACACTGAAGCTTTCTTT.

The rearrangement joins TRBV5-4 to TRBJ2-2, with D perhaps matching TRBD1 (7 bases). Trimming cost V 6 bases and J 1 base, with 16 bases left between them. Germline V gives CDR1 SGHNT, CDR2 YYREEE (reference sequence). This CDR3 comprises 16 residues. The CDR3 DNA follows: TGTGCCAGCACCAACCGCGGGACAGAGAACACCGGGGAGCTGTTTTTT. Translation gives CASTNRGTENTGELFF.

V is TRBV6-1 and J is TRBJ2-7; D is unresolved. Germline loops: CDR1 MNHNS, CDR2 SASEGT. The V gene lost 6 bases and the J gene lost 3 bases, with 15 bases spanning the gap. The CDR3 has 14 residues. CDR3 nucleotides: TGTGCCAGCAGCACCCAGCCAGACCTCTACGAGCAGTACTTC. Amino acids: CASSTQPDLYEQYF.

The chain employs TRBV19 and TRBJ2-5; TRBD1 might be the D (6 bases). The DNA end is a closer match to TRBJ2-7, so the J assignment may be wrong. The CDR3 covers 13 residues. Germline CDR1 reads LNHDA; CDR2 reads SQIVND (reference sequence). CDR3 amino acids: CASSPGTTYEQYF. CDR3 in DNA: TGTGCCAGTAGTCCCGGGACAACCTACGAGCAGTACTTC.